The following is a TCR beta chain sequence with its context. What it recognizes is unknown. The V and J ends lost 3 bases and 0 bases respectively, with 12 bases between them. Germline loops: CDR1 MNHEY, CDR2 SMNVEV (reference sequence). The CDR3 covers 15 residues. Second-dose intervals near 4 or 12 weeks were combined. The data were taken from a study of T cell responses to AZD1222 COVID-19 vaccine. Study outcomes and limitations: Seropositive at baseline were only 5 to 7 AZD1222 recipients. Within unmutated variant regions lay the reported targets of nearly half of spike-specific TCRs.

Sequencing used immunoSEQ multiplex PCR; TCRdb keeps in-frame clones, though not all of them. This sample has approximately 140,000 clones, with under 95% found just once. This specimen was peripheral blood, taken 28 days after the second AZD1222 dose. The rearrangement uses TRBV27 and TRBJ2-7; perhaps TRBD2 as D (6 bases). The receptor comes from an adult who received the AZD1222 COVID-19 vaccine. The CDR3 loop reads CASSFRLAPSYEQYF. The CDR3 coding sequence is TGTGCCAGCAGTTTTAGGCTAGCGCCCTCCTACGAGCAGTACTTC.